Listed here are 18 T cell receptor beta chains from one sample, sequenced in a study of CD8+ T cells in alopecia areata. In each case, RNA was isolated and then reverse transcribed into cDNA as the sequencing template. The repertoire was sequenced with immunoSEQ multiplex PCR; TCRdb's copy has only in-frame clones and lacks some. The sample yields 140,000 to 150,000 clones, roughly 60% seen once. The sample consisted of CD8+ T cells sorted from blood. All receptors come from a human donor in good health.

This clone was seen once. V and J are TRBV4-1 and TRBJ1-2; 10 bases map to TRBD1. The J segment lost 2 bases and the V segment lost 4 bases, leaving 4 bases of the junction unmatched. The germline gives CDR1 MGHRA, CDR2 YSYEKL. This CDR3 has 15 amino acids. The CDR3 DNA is TGCGCCAGCAGCCCAGGACAGGGGGTGAACTATGGCTACACCTTC. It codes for CASSPGQGVNYGYTF.

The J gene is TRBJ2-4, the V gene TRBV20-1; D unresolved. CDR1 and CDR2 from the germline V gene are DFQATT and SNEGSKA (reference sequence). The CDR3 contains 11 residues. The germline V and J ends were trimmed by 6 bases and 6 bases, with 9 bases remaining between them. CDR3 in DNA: TGCAGTGCCAGGACGGGAAACATTCAGTACTTC. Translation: CSARTGNIQYF.

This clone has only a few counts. The CDR3 sequence is CSVDNRDSSYNEQFF. In nucleotides, the CDR3 is TGCAGCGTTGACAACAGGGATAGCTCCTACAATGAGCAGTTCTTC. The chain combines TRBV29-1 with TRBJ2-1; weak D call: TRBD1 (6 bases). V lost 3 bases and J 0 bases, leaving 12 bases between the germline ends. This CDR3 is built from 15 residues. Germline CDR1 SQVTM, CDR2 ANQGSEA.

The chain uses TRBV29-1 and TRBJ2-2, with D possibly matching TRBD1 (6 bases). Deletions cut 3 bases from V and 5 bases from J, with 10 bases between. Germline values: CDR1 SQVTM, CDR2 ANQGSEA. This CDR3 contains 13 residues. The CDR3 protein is CSVDLQGTGELFF. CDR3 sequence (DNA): TGCAGCGTTGATTTACAGGGTACCGGGGAGCTGTTTTTT.

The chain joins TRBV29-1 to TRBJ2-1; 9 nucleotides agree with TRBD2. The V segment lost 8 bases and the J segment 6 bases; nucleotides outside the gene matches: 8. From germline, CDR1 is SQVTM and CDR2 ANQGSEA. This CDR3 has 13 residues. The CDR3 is CSCWASGVNEQFF. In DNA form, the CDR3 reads TGCAGCTGTTGGGCTAGCGGGGTCAATGAGCAGTTCTTC.

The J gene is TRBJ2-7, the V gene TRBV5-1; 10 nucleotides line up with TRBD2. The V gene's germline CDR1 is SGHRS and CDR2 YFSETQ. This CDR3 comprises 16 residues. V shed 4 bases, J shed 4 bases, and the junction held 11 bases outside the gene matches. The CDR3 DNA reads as TGCGCCAGCAGCGGAACTTTAGCGGGAGGTCTGTACGAGCAGTACTTC. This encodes CASSGTLAGGLYEQYF. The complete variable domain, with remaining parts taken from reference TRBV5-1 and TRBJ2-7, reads KAGVTQTPRYLIKTRGQQVTLSCSPISGHRSVSWYQQTPGQGLQFLFEYFSETQRNKGNFPGRFSGRQFSNSRSEMNVSTLELGDSALYLCASSGTLAGGLYEQYFGPGTRLTVT.

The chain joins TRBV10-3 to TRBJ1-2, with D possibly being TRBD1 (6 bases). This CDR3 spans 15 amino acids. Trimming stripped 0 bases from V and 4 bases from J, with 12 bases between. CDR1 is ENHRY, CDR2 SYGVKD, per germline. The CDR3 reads CAISESQGFPYGYTF. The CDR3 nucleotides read TGTGCCATCAGTGAGTCCCAGGGGTTCCCCTATGGCTACACCTTC.

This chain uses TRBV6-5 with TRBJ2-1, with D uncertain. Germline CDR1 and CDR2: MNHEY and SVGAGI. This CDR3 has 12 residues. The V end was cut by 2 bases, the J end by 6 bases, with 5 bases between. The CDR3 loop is CASSYEGNEQFF. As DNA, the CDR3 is TGTGCCAGCAGTTACGAAGGCAATGAGCAGTTCTTC.

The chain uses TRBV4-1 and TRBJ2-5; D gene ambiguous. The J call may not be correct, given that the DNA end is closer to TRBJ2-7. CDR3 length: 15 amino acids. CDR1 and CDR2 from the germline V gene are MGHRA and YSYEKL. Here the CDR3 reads CASSQDSPGSYEQYF. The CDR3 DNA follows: TGCGCCAGCAGCCAAGATAGCCCCGGCTCCTACGAGCAGTACTTC.

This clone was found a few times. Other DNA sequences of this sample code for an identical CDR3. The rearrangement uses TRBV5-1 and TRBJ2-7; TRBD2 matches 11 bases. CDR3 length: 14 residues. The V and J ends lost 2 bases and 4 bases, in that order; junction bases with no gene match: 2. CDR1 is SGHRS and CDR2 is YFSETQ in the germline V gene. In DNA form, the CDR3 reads TGCGCCAGCAGCTTAACTAGCGGGAGTTACGAGCAGTACTTC. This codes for CASSLTSGSYEQYF.

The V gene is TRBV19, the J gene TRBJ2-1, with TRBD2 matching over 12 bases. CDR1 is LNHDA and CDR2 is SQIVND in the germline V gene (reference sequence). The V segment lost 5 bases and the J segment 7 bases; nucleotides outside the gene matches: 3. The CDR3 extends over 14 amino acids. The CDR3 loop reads CASSLLAGGNEQFF. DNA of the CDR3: TGTGCCAGTAGTCTTCTAGCGGGAGGGAATGAGCAGTTCTTC.

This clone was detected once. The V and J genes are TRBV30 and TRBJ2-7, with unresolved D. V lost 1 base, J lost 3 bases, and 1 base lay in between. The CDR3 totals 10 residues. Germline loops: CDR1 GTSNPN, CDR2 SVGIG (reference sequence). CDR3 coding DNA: TGTGCCTGGAGTGACTACGAGCAGTACTTC. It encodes CAWSDYEQYF.

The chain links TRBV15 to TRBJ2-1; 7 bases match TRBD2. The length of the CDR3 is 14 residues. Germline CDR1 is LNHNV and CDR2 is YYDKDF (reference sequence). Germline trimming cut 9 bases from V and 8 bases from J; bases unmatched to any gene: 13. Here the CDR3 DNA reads TGTGCCACTTTGGAGGGCGGGAGTGGTGATGAGCAGTTCTTC. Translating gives CATLEGGSGDEQFF.

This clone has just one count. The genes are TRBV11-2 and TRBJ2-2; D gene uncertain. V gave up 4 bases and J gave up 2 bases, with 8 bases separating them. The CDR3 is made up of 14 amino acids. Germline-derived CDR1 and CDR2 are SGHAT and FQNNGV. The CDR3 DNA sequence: TGTGCCAGCAGCTCCCGTGGAAACACCGGGGAGCTGTTTTTT. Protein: CASSSRGNTGELFF.

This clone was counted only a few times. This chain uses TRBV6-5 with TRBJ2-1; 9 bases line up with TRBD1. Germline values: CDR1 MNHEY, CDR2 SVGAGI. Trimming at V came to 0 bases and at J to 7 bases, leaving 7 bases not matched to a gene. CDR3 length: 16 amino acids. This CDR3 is CASSYSILGQGNEQFF. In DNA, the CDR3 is TGTGCCAGCAGTTACTCGATATTGGGACAGGGTAATGAGCAGTTCTTC.

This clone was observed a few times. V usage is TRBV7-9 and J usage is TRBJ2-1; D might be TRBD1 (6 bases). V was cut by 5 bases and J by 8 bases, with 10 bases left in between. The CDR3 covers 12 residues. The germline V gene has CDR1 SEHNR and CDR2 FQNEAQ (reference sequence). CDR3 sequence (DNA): TGTGCCAGCAGCGGCCCAGGGGATGAGCAGTTCTTC. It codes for CASSGPGDEQFF. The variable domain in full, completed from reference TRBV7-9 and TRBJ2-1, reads DTGVSQNPRHKITKRGQNVTFRCDPISEHNRLYWYRQTLGQGPEFLTYFQNEAQLEKSRLLSDRFSAERPKGSFSTLEIQRTEQGDSAMYLCASSGPGDEQFFGPGTRLTVL.

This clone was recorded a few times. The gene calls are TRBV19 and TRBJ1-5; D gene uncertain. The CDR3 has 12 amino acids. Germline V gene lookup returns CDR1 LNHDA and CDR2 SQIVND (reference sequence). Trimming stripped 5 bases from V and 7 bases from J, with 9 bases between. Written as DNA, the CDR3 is TGTGCCAGTAGTTTCAGCGGGCAGCCCCAGCATTTT. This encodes CASSFSGQPQHF.

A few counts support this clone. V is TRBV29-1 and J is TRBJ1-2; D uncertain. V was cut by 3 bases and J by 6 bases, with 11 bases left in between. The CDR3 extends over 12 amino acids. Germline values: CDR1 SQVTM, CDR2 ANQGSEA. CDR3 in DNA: TGCAGCGTTGATCTAGGCCGGGATGGCTACACCTTC. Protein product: CSVDLGRDGYTF.